Listed below are T cell receptor beta chains from one sample, sequenced in a study of cytomegalovirus exposure and HLA in healthy donors. Sequencing used immunoSEQ multiplex PCR; TCRdb keeps in-frame clones, though not all of them. The repertoire holds 150,000 to 180,000 clones, with around 84% as singletons. Sample: PBMCs. The source is a woman in her 40s in good health and CMV-seropositive. The CDR3 runs from the conserved cysteine through the conserved F or W. The order of the fields is CDR3 DNA, CDR3 protein, V gene, D gene, J gene, clone size. A D gene is named only where the DNA matches it firmly. Not all rows give a size; the values are once, few, many and, for expanded clones, a class.

CDR3nt: TGTGCCAGCAGCGTAGAACGGGGTGGGTATGAGCAGTTCTTC
CDR3aa: CASSVERGGYEQFF
v_gene: TRBV9
d_gene: .
j_gene: TRBJ2-1
abundance: few

CDR3nt: TGCGCCAGCAGCTTAGGAGACAGTGAGAATCAGCCCCAGCATTTT
CDR3aa: CASSLGDSENQPQHF
v_gene: TRBV5-1
d_gene: .
j_gene: TRBJ1-5
abundance: few

CDR3nt: TGTGCCTCGTCCGTAGGGAGCTCCTACGAGCAGTACTTC
CDR3aa: CASSVGSSYEQYF
v_gene: TRBV19
d_gene: .
j_gene: TRBJ2-7
abundance: .

CDR3nt: TGTGCCAGCAGTCCCAGGGGAAGGGTCAATGAAAAACTGTTTTTT
CDR3aa: CASSPRGRVNEKLFF
v_gene: TRBV9
d_gene: .
j_gene: TRBJ1-4
abundance: .

CDR3nt: TGTGCCAGCAGCCAAGAAGGCGGGAGTTCCTACAATGAGCAGTTCTTC
CDR3aa: CASSQEGGSSYNEQFF
v_gene: TRBV4-2
d_gene: TRBD2
j_gene: TRBJ2-1
abundance: .

CDR3nt: TGTGCCACCTGGACGGGGGGAACTGAAGCTTTCTTT
CDR3aa: CATWTGGTEAFF
v_gene: TRBV28
d_gene: .
j_gene: TRBJ1-1
abundance: .

CDR3nt: TGTGCCAGTAGCCGACAGGGGACCGGCTACGAGCAGTACTTC
CDR3aa: CASSRQGTGYEQYF
v_gene: TRBV19
d_gene: TRBD1
j_gene: TRBJ2-7
abundance: .

CDR3nt: TGTGCCATCAGTGAGTCGGGGAAGGGGGCTCGGGAAAAACTGTTTTTT
CDR3aa: CAISESGKGAREKLFF
v_gene: TRBV10-3
d_gene: TRBD1
j_gene: TRBJ1-4
abundance: .

CDR3nt: TGTGCCAGCAGCTTCCTAGCGGGAGCCCTCTACGAGCAGTACTTC
CDR3aa: CASSFLAGALYEQYF
v_gene: TRBV5-6
d_gene: TRBD2
j_gene: TRBJ2-7
abundance: once

CDR3nt: TGCGCCAGCAGTGAGTCGAGAACAGGGAACACTGAAGCTTTCTTT
CDR3aa: CASSESRTGNTEAFF
v_gene: TRBV10-1
d_gene: .
j_gene: TRBJ1-1
abundance: .

CDR3nt: TGTGCCAGCAGCCCCGTAGATTCCCTGTACGAGCAGTACTTC
CDR3aa: CASSPVDSLYEQYF
v_gene: TRBV6-6
d_gene: .
j_gene: TRBJ2-7
abundance: .

CDR3nt: TGTGCCAGCAGGAAGGGGCGGGGAAACACCGGGGAGCTGTTTTTT
CDR3aa: CASRKGRGNTGELFF
v_gene: TRBV14
d_gene: .
j_gene: TRBJ2-2
abundance: .

CDR3nt: TGCGCCAGCAGCCTGGGGGTGGGCACTAATGAAAAACTGTTTTTT
CDR3aa: CASSLGVGTNEKLFF
v_gene: TRBV5-1
d_gene: .
j_gene: TRBJ1-4
abundance: .

CDR3nt: TGTGCCAGCTCAAAACAGCCAAGGGGCACTGAAGCTTTCTTT
CDR3aa: CASSKQPRGTEAFF
v_gene: TRBV18
d_gene: .
j_gene: TRBJ1-1
abundance: .

CDR3nt: TGTGCCAGCAGCGTAGGGGGAGAGCTATTGTTAGCCAAAAACATTCAGTACTTC
CDR3aa: CASSVGGELLLAKNIQYF
v_gene: TRBV9
d_gene: .
j_gene: TRBJ2-4
abundance: .

CDR3nt: TGTGCCAGCAGCTGGGACAGGGAGGATGAAGCTTTCTTT
CDR3aa: CASSWDREDEAFF
v_gene: TRBV5-6
d_gene: TRBD1
j_gene: TRBJ1-1
abundance: .

CDR3nt: TGCGCCAGCAGCCAAGACGGACGGGAGGGGGAGACCCAGTACTTC
CDR3aa: CASSQDGREGETQYF
v_gene: TRBV4-1
d_gene: TRBD2
j_gene: TRBJ2-5
abundance: .

CDR3nt: TGTGCCAGCAGCTTAGACAGGGATGCTGGCTACACCTTC
CDR3aa: CASSLDRDAGYTF
v_gene: TRBV7-3
d_gene: TRBD1
j_gene: TRBJ1-2
abundance: .

CDR3nt: TGTGCCAGCAGTGAACCTAGACTAGCGGGAGCCTCCTACAATGAGCAGTTCTTC
CDR3aa: CASSEPRLAGASYNEQFF
v_gene: TRBV2
d_gene: TRBD2
j_gene: TRBJ2-1
abundance: .

CDR3nt: TGCGCCAGCAGTGAGAACCCCAGCGGGAGGGCCAACGATGAGCAGTTCTTC
CDR3aa: CASSENPSGRANDEQFF
v_gene: TRBV10-1
d_gene: TRBD2
j_gene: TRBJ2-1
abundance: .

CDR3nt: TGTGCCATCAGTGGGGGAGGGTACTCCTACGAGCAGTACTTC
CDR3aa: CAISGGGYSYEQYF
v_gene: TRBV10-3
d_gene: TRBD2
j_gene: TRBJ2-7
abundance: .

CDR3nt: TGTGCCAGCAGCCCCCCGGGACTAGCGGGAGGACGGTGGGATGAGCAGTTCTTC
CDR3aa: CASSPPGLAGGRWDEQFF
v_gene: TRBV5-8
d_gene: TRBD2
j_gene: TRBJ2-1
abundance: .

CDR3nt: TGTGCCAGCAGCTACCATTCCGGGGCGGGGGTCATCCCTGAAGCTTTCTTT
CDR3aa: CASSYHSGAGVIPEAFF
v_gene: TRBV7-2
d_gene: .
j_gene: TRBJ1-1
abundance: .

CDR3nt: TGTGCCAGCAGTTCCCAAAAGGACAGGCAAGAGACCCAGTACTTC
CDR3aa: CASSSQKDRQETQYF
v_gene: TRBV28
d_gene: TRBD1
j_gene: TRBJ2-5
abundance: .

CDR3nt: TGTGCCAGCAGCGGACAGGGGGTAGGAGAGCAGTACTTC
CDR3aa: CASSGQGVGEQYF
v_gene: TRBV2
d_gene: TRBD1
j_gene: TRBJ2-7
abundance: few

CDR3nt: TGTGCCAGCAGTGAGAGGCAGGGTGATGACGGCTACACCTTC
CDR3aa: CASSERQGDDGYTF
v_gene: TRBV6-1
d_gene: .
j_gene: TRBJ1-2
abundance: .

CDR3nt: TGTGCCAGCATCTTGATCGGGGGGGAGTCTGGCTACACCTTC
CDR3aa: CASILIGGESGYTF
v_gene: TRBV28
d_gene: .
j_gene: TRBJ1-2
abundance: .

CDR3nt: TGTGCCAGCAGCCCGAAGGGGCCGAACACTGAAGCTTTCTTT
CDR3aa: CASSPKGPNTEAFF
v_gene: TRBV4-2
d_gene: .
j_gene: TRBJ1-1
abundance: .

CDR3nt: TGCAGCGTTACTAGTCAAGGTAATGAGCAGTTCTTC
CDR3aa: CSVTSQGNEQFF
v_gene: TRBV29-1
d_gene: .
j_gene: TRBJ2-1
abundance: .

CDR3nt: TGTGCCAGCAGGCAGGGGGCCGGTGGAGCTTTCTTT
CDR3aa: CASRQGAGGAFF
v_gene: TRBV6-5
d_gene: TRBD1
j_gene: TRBJ1-1
abundance: .

CDR3nt: TGTGCCAGCAGCCAAGAACAGGGGAAAGAGACCCAGTACTTC
CDR3aa: CASSQEQGKETQYF
v_gene: TRBV14
d_gene: TRBD1
j_gene: TRBJ2-5
abundance: .

CDR3nt: TGTGCCTGGAGTGGGCGGGTTCGCTCCTACAATGAGCAGTTCTTC
CDR3aa: CAWSGRVRSYNEQFF
v_gene: TRBV30
d_gene: .
j_gene: TRBJ2-1
abundance: .

CDR3nt: TGTGCCAGCAGTTCACTAGCGGGAGGTGCGGAGACCCAGTACTTC
CDR3aa: CASSSLAGGAETQYF
v_gene: TRBV28
d_gene: TRBD2
j_gene: TRBJ2-5
abundance: .

CDR3nt: TGTGCCATCAGTGAGCCAACTCTAGCGGCCGGGAGGCGATACAATGAGCAGTTCTTC
CDR3aa: CAISEPTLAAGRRYNEQFF
v_gene: TRBV10-3
d_gene: TRBD2
j_gene: TRBJ2-1
abundance: .